This T cell receptor (beta chain) was captured in a study of shared clonotypes between healthy human individuals (dated by TCRdb to 2018 to 2020). Looking at the study overall: The cohort comprised a couple of women and a few men aged 18 to 49 years. Per donor, three plates each were used for CD4 naive and CD4 memory, two for CD8 naive, and one for CD8 memory. The study deeply sequenced blood TCR repertoires of 5 or 6 healthy adults to estimate repertoire size and the extent of clonotype sharing between individuals. To increase sequencing depth and limit assay-specific biases, TCR repertoire library preparation and sequencing were carried out by different laboratories using diverse techniques. Between about 0.8 and 9 billion PBMCs per donor were obtained by leukapheresis.

From cysteine to phenylalanine, the CDR3 is 15 amino acids long. Of all the DNA, just the CDR3 is kept, 45 bases in frame from base 1. The V end gives up 8 bases and the J end 4 bases, leaving 12 bases in the junction not matched to a gene. In the germline V gene, CDR1 corresponds to ENHRY and CDR2 to SYGVKD. Concerning this clone: Its cognate antigen has yet to be identified. Base-call qualities are not available, and no considerably larger clone is one nucleotide away.

The donors were healthy, HIV-negative adults who had no recently reported acute infections or vaccinations. Every donor was a Caucasian adult residing in Nashville, Tennessee, USA. CD8 memory samples combined magnetically selected CD45RO+ cells with CCR7-negative CD45RA+ effector memory (TemRA) cells. Blood was obtained by leukapheresis, after which PBMCs were separated by Ficoll-Histopaque density gradient centrifugation and cryopreserved in liquid nitrogen vapor phase. Analytical flow cytometry was used to check the purity and quantity of each magnetically sorted T cell population. Genomic DNA was isolated from each sorted fraction and quantified by UV absorbance on a Nanodrop 2000c. Summary of the overall study and its limitations: The small number of donors limited the genetic and exposure-history diversity represented. Across a handful of donors, approximately 4.6% of naive CD4, over 3% of naive CD8, 2% to 2.5% of memory CD4, and roughly 0.41% of memory CD8 clonotypes were shared. Compared with non-shared clonotypes, the clonotypes found in all four sorted-subset donors had higher generation probabilities. Pairwise subsampling indicated that sequencing depth was expected to affect the degree of clonotype sharing among donors. Even with the large sequencing depth, rarefaction of the sorted-subset datasets indicated that sequencing was incomplete. Sampling was restricted to blood, and TCR repertoires in tissues likely differ from the TCR repertoires found in blood. Estimated clonotype richness was generally larger for naive than for memory subsets.

Using the deep immunoSEQ assay, TCR CDR3 regions were amplified from genomic DNA by multiplex PCR. For each cell subset, the extracted genomic DNA was distributed evenly across all wells of several immunoSEQ 96-well plates, and each plate served as one replicate. For sorted subsets, around 200 ng genomic DNA, equal to 25,000 to 35,000 T cell genomes, was loaded into each replicate PCR. Purified libraries were measured with a Qubit 3.0 fluorometer, size-checked on a Bioanalyzer 2100, and measured again with the KAPA Library Quantification kit. A separate single-read 150-cycle Illumina NextSeq 550 flow cell was used to sequence each immunoSEQ 96-well plate. The original pipeline was this. Because the immunoSEQ output held only junctional sequences and lacked quality scores, the filtering could not match the filtering applied to full-length reads. Sequences were annotated with PyIR, a Python wrapper for IgBLAST v1.9, using IMGT germline references to assign V/J genes and CDR3. Any read was removed if the V/J assignment was weak (E-value above 1e-6), the CDR3 was missing, or the read contained stop codons, out-of-frame junctions, or ambiguous translated residues. A V3J clonotype was defined by an identical inferred V gene, J gene, and CDR3 amino acid sequence. Percentage overlap between repertoires was computed as shared unique clonotypes divided by the size of the smaller repertoire. Repertoire richness was assessed with RTK rarefaction, the Chao1 estimator, and Recon v2.1 estimates of unobserved clonotypes. OLGA was used to compute generation probabilities for all TCRbeta clonotypes that the gDNA method yielded from a handful of donors. Held by TCRdb, this immuneACCESS table contains in-frame sequences only and omits some clones. Under half of the omission traces to an unresolved V gene where checked; the cause of the rest is unknown. Clone size and the V and J calls come from that table; the DNA yielded D and trimming. The sample table lists 300,000 to 400,000 clones, about nine tenths of them with a count of one. The ten largest account for about 17% of the sample.

The sequenced sample was memory CD8+ T cells sorted from blood. What this sample's cell subset or site label stands for: CD45RO+ cells pooled with CCR7-negative TemRA cells. The chain links TRBV10-3 with TRBJ2-5; a stretch of 8 junction bases matches TRBD2. The receptor comes from a man aged 18 to 30 in good health. The DNA sequence reads TGTGCCATCTCCGGACGGGAGGGCCGCCGAGAGACCCAGTACTTC. Translated, this is CAISGREGRRETQYF.